The 6 T cell receptor beta chains below were found in one sample sequenced in a study of CD8+ T cells in alopecia areata. It was cDNA, reverse transcribed from extracted RNA, that served as the sequencing template. Measured with immunoSEQ multiplex PCR; TCRdb has only the in-frame clones, and not every one. This set yields around 100,000 clones and no singletons; the top ten hold about 19%. Input material: lesional skin. The source is a C3H/HeJ mouse with alopecia areata. For the strain, the MHC haplotype given is H2-k.

This clone turned up a few times. The genes and germline here are from mouse. The read is 4 residues too short to cover the CDR3 end, so that end is filled in from the germline J gene. This chain joins TRBV17 and TRBJ2-2, with 8 bases matching TRBD2. Germline CDR1 MNHDT, CDR2 YYDKIL. Trimming took 6 bases from V and 0 from J; bases not matched to a gene: 0. This CDR3 spans 14 amino acids. This CDR3 reads CASRLGANTGQLYF. The sequenced CDR3 bases are TGTGCTAGCAGACTGGGGGCAAACACCGGG.

This clone has more than one count but fewer than ten. Gene names and germline refer to mouse. With the read ending 4 residues before the CDR3 end, the germline J gene is used to fill in that end. The V call is TRBV13-3, the J call TRBJ2-3; maybe TRBD2 (6 bases). Trimming pared 4 bases from V and 0 bases from J, leaving 12 bases between. The CDR3 is 15 residues long. CDR1 and CDR2 (germline): NNHDY, SYVADS. The part of the CDR3 DNA that was read is TGTGCCAGCAGTCCCGGGACTAGAAGTGCAGAA. It encodes CASSPGTRSAE. The whole CDR3 is CASSPGTRSAETLYF.

The table lists this clone with a few counts. Gene names are mouse gene names. The read terminates 4 residues before the CDR3 end, so the remaining end is supplied by the germline J gene. The chain couples TRBV17 to TRBJ2-1; D possibly corresponds to TRBD2 (5 bases). V was cut by 7 bases and J by 0 bases, with 10 bases left in between. CDR1 and CDR2 (germline): MNHDT, YYDKIL. The CDR3 has 14 amino acids. CDR3 DNA (partial): TGTGCTAGCACCTGGGAAAATAACTATGCT. As protein: CASTWENNYA. The complete CDR3 reads CASTWENNYAEQFF.

Notes on this clone: The gene names given are mouse names. The CDR3 end lies 4 residues beyond the end of the read and is filled in from the germline J gene. This chain links TRBV14 with TRBJ2-2; 10 bases agree with TRBD1. V dropped 5 bases and J dropped 3; count of bases not matched to a gene: 4. The CDR3 covers 15 residues. Germline V gives CDR1 SGHDT, CDR2 FRDEAV. CDR3 sequence: CASSPDRGDTGQLYF. The CDR3 DNA, read in part, is TGTGCCAGCAGCCCGGACAGGGGGGACACCGGG.

This clone turned up a few times. Here the gene names and germline are mouse. The read ends 4 residues before the CDR3 terminus; that terminus is restored from the germline J gene. The genes are TRBV13-3 and TRBJ2-3; 10 nucleotides line up with TRBD2. Germline lookup yields CDR1 NNHDY and CDR2 SYVADS. The trim removed 2 bases at V and 0 bases at J, leaving 6 bases unmatched. The CDR3 runs 17 residues. The sequenced part of the CDR3 DNA is TGTGCCAGCAGTGAGCCCGGGACTGGGGAGAGTGCAGAA. This codes for CASSEPGTGESAE. In full, the CDR3 reads CASSEPGTGESAETLYF.

This clone was seen only a few times. Here the gene names and germline are mouse. The read finishes 4 residues shy of the CDR3 end, and the germline J gene is used to complete it. This chain connects TRBV1 to TRBJ2-7, with TRBD1 matching 7 bases. Germline V gene data show CDR1 as NSQYPW and CDR2 as LRSPGD (reference sequence). CDR3 length: 14 amino acids. V shed 4 bases and J 1 base; nucleotides not matched to a gene: 4. The sequenced part of the CDR3 DNA is TGCACCTGCAGTGACACAGGGGCGTCCTAT. As protein: CTCSDTGASY. The complete CDR3 protein is CTCSDTGASYEQYF.